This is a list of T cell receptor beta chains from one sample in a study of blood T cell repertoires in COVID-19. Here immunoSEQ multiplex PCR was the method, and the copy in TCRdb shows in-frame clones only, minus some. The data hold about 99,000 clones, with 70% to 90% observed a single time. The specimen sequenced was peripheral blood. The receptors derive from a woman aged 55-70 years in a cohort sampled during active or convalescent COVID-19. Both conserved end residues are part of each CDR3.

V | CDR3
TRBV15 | CATSRGRTNTGELFF
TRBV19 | CASSQLAGGPGTQYF
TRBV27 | CASSSLRQGVRMDTEAFF
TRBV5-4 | CASSPGQGLVYEQYF
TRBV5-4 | CASSSNRGSNYGYTF
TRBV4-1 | CASSQGDRQGSEAFF
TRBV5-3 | CAAKSQYASYGYTF
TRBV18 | CASSPLLQASGNTIYF
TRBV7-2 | CASSSLPVNYGYTF
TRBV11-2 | CASSSLHSYLVTQYF
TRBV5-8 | CASSHNTGLGNTIYF
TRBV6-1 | CASSDAGSPYNEQFF
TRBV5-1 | CASSSSGTGAQETQYF
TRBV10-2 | CASSVRGTGGFYEQYF
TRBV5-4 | CASSLEQGGNGYTF
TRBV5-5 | CASSQVVSNQPQHF